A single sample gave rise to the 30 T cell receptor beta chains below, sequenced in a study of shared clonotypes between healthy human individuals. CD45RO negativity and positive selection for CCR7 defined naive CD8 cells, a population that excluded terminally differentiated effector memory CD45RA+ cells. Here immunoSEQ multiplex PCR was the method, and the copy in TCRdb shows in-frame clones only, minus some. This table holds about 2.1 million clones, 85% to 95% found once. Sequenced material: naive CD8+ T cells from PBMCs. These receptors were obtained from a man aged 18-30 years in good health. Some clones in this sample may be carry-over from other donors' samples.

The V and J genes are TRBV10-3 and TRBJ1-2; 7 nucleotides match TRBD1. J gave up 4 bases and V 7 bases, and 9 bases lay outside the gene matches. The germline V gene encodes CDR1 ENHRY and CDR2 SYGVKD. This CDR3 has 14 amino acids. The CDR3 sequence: CAITSQGQLYGYTF. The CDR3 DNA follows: TGTGCCATCACCAGCCAGGGACAGCTCTATGGCTACACCTTC.

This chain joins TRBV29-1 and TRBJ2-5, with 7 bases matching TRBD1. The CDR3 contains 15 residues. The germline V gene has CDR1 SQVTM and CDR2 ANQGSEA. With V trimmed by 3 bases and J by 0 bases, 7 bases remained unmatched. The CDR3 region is CSVDRTGRYQETQYF. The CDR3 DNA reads TGCAGCGTTGATCGGACAGGCAGATACCAAGAGACCCAGTACTTC.

The CDR3 loop reads CASSLEGISSTSGRGQYF. The DNA of the CDR3 is TGCGCCAGCAGCTTGGAGGGAATCTCTTCGACTAGCGGGAGGGGCCAGTACTTC. This chain joins TRBV5-1 and TRBJ2-5, with 14 bases aligning to TRBD2. J gave up 10 bases and V 0 bases, and 14 bases lay outside the gene matches. The CDR3 loop spans 18 amino acids. Germline-derived CDR1 and CDR2 are SGHRS and YFSETQ.

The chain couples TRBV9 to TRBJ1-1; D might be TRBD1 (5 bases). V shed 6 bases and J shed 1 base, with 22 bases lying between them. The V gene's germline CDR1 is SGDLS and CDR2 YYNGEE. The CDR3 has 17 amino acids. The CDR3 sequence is CASTDNPKQDPNTEAFF. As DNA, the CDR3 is TGTGCCAGCACAGACAATCCTAAACAGGACCCGAACACTGAAGCTTTCTTT.

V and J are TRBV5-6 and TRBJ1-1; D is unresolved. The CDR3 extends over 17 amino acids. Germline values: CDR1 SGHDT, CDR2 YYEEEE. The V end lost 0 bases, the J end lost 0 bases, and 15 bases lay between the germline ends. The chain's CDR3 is CASSLVKVSILNTEAFF. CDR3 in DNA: TGTGCCAGCAGCTTGGTTAAGGTTAGTATCCTGAACACTGAAGCTTTCTTT. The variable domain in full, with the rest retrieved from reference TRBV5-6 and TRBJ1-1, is DAGVTQSPTHLIKTRGQQVTLRCSPKSGHDTVSWYQQALGQGPQFIFQYYEEEERQRGNFPDRFSGHQFPNYSSELNVNALLLGDSALYLCASSLVKVSILNTEAFFGQGTRLTVV.

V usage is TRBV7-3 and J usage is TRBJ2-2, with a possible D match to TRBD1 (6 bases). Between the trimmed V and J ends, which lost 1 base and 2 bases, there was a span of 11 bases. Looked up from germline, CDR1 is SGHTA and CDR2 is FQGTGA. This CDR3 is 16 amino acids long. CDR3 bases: TGTGCCAGCAGCTTAAGGGCAGGGGTAAACACCGGGGAGCTGTTTTTT. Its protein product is CASSLRAGVNTGELFF.

The CDR3 sequence: CAVTGQPLRLPYEQYF. The CDR3 nucleotides are TGTGCCGTCACTGGACAGCCCCTAAGGCTCCCCTACGAGCAGTACTTC. The chain joins TRBV28 to TRBJ2-7; perhaps TRBD1 as D (6 bases). The CDR3 extends over 16 amino acids. V dropped 11 bases and J dropped 2 bases, with 25 bases sitting between them. Germline V lookup: CDR1 MDHEN, CDR2 SYDVKM.

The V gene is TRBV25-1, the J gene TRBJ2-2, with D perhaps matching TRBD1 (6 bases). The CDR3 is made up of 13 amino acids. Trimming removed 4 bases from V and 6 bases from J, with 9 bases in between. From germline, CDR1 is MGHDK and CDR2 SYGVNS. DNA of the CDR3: TGTGCCAGCAGTGTACAGGGCCCCGGGGAGCTGTTTTTT. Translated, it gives CASSVQGPGELFF. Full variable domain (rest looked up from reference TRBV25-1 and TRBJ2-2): EADIYQTPRYLVIGTGKKITLECSQTMGHDKMYWYQQDPGMELHLIHYSYGVNSTEKGDLSSESTVSRIRTEHFPLTLESARPSHTSQYLCASSVQGPGELFFGEGSRLTVL.

CDR3 loop: CATSRTLPADTQYF. DNA of the CDR3: TGTGCCACCAGCAGGACCTTACCCGCAGATACGCAGTATTTT. The chain has TRBV15 and TRBJ2-3; D unclear. CDR1 is LNHNV, CDR2 YYDKDF, per germline (reference sequence). V lost 3 bases to trimming and J lost 4 bases, with 11 bases between them. The CDR3 has 14 residues.

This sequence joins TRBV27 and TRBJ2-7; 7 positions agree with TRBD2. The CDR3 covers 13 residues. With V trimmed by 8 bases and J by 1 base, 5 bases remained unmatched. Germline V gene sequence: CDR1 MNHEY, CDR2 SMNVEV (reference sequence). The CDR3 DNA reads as TGTGCCAGCGGGGACGGGGGGTCCTACGAGCAGTACTTC. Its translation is CASGDGGSYEQYF.

CDR3 bases: TGCGCCAGCAGCTTGCACGCCAGCCTGGGAAGGAACACTGAAGCTTTCTTT. Translating gives CASSLHASLGRNTEAFF. The chain joins TRBV5-1 to TRBJ1-1; D gene ambiguous. CDR3 size: 17 residues. Germline V gene sequence: CDR1 SGHRS, CDR2 YFSETQ. Trimming pared 1 base from V and 1 base from J, leaving 17 bases between.

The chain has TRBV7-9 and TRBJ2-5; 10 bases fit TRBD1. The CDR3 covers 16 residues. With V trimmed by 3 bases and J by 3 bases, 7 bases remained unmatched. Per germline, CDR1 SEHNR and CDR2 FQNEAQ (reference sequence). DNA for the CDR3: TGTGCCAGCAGCTTTGACAGGGGGCGAGGGGAAGAGACCCAGTACTTC. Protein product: CASSFDRGRGEETQYF.

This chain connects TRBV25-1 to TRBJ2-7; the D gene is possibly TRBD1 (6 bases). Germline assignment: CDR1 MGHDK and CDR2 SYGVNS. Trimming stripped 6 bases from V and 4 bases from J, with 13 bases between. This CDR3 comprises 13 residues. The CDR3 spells CASRETGSYEQYF. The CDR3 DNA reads TGTGCCAGCAGAGAGACAGGTTCTTACGAGCAGTACTTC.

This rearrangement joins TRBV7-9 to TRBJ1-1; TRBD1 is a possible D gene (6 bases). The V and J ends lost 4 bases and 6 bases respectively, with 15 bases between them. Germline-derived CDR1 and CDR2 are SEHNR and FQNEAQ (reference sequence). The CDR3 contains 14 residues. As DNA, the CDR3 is TGTGCCAGCAGCTGGGTCGGGGGACACGCTGAAGCTTTCTTT. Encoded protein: CASSWVGGHAEAFF.

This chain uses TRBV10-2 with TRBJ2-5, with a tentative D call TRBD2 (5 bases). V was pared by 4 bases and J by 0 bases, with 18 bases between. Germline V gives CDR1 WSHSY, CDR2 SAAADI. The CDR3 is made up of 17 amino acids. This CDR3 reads CASSGPFEAGDQETQYF. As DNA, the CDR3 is TGCGCCAGCAGTGGGCCCTTCGAGGCGGGCGACCAAGAGACCCAGTACTTC.

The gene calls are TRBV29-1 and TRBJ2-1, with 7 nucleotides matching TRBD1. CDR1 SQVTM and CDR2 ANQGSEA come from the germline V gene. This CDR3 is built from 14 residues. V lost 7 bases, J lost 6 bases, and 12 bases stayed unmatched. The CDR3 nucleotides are TGCAGCGGCGCCGGGACAGATACCCTCAATGAGCAGTTCTTC. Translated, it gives CSGAGTDTLNEQFF.

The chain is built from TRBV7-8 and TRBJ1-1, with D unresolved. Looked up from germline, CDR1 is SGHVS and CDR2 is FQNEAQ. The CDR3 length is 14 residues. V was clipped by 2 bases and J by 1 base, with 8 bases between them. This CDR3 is CASSLLGPNTEAFF. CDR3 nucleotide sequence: TGTGCCAGCAGCTTATTGGGTCCGAACACTGAAGCTTTCTTT.

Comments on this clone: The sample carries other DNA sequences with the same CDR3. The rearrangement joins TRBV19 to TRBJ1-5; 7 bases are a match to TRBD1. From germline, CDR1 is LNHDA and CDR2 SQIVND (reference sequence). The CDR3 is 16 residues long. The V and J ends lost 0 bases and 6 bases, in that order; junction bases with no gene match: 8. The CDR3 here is CASSIDREGAGQPQHF. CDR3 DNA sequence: TGTGCCAGTAGTATAGATCGTGAGGGGGCAGGTCAGCCCCAGCATTTT. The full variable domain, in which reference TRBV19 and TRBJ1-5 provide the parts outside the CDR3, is DGGITQSPKYLFRKEGQNVTLSCEQNLNHDAMYWYRQDPGQGLRLIYYSQIVNDFQKGDIAEGYSVSREKKESFPLTVTSAQKNPTAFYLCASSIDREGAGQPQHFGDGTRLSIL.

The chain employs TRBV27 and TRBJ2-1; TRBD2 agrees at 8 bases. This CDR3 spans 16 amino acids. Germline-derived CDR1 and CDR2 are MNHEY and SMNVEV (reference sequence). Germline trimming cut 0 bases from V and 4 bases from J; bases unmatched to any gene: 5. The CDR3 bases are TGTGCCAGCAGTTTATCGGGGGCTAGCGGGTACAATGAGCAGTTCTTC. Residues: CASSLSGASGYNEQFF.

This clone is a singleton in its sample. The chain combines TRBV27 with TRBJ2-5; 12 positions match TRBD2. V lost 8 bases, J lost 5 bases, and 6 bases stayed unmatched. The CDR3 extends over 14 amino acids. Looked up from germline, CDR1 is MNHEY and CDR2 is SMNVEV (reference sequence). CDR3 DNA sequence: TGTGCCAGCGCAGGACTAGCGGGATTCGAGACCCAGTACTTC. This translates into CASAGLAGFETQYF.

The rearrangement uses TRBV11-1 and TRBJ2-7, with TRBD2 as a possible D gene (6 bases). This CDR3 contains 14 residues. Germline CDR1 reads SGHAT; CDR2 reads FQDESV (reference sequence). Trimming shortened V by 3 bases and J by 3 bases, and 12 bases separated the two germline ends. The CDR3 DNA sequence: TGTGCCAGCAGCTTTGGGACTTTCAACTACGAGCAGTACTTC. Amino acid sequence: CASSFGTFNYEQYF.

CDR3 sequence (DNA): TGCGCCAGCAGCCAAGATTGGAGGGACCACGAGCAGTACTTC. This sequence encodes CASSQDWRDHEQYF. The V gene is TRBV4-1, the J gene TRBJ2-7, with D perhaps TRBD2 (6 bases). The length of the CDR3 is 14 residues. Trimming removed 0 bases at V and 5 bases at J, with 11 bases between. Germline V gives CDR1 MGHRA, CDR2 YSYEKL.

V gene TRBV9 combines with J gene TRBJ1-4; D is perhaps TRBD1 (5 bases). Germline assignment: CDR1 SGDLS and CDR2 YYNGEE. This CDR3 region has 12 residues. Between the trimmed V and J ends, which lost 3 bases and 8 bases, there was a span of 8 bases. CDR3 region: CASSAGKEKLFF. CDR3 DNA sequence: TGTGCCAGCAGCGCAGGGAAAGAAAAACTGTTTTTT. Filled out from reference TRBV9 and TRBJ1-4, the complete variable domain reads DSGVTQTPKHLITATGQRVTLRCSPRSGDLSVYWYQQSLDQGLQFLIQYYNGEERAKGNILERFSAQQFPDLHSELNLSSLELGDSALYFCASSAGKEKLFFGSGTQLSVL.

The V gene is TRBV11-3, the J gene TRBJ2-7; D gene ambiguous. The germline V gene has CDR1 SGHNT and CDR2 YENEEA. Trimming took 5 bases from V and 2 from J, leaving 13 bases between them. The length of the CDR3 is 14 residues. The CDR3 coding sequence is TGTGCCAGCAGCCCAGGCGGCAGTACCTACGAGCAGTACTTC. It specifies CASSPGGSTYEQYF.

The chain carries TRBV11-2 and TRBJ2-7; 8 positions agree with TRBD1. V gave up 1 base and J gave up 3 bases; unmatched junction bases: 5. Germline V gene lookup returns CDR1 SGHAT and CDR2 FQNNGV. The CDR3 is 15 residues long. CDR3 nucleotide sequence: TGTGCCAGCAGCTTAGCCAGGGGGCCGGACTACGAGCAGTACTTC. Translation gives CASSLARGPDYEQYF.

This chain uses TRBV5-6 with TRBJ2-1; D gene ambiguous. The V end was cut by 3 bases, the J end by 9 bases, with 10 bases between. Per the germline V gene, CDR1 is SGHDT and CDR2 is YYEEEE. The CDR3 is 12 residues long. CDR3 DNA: TGTGCCAGCAGCTGGGGTGGCAGTGAGCAGTTCTTC. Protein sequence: CASSWGGSEQFF.

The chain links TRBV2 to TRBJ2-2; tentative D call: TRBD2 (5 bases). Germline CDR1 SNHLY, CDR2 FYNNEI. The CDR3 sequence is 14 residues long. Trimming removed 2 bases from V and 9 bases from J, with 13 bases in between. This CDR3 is CASSEYGLARELFF. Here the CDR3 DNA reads TGTGCCAGCAGTGAATACGGTCTAGCCCGGGAGCTGTTTTTT.

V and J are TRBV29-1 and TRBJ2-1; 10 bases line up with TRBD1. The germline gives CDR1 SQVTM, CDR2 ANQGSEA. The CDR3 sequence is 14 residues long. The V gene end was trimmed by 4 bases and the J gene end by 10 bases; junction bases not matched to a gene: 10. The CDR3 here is CSVVAVDRGIEQFF. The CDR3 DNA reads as TGCAGCGTTGTTGCAGTGGACAGGGGGATCGAGCAGTTCTTC.

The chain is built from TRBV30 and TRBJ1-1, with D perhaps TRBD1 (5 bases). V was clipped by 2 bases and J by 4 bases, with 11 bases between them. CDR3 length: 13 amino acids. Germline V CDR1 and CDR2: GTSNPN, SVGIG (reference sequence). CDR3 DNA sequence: TGTGCCTGGAGTCCCCAGGGATTCACTGAAGCTTTCTTT. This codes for CAWSPQGFTEAFF.

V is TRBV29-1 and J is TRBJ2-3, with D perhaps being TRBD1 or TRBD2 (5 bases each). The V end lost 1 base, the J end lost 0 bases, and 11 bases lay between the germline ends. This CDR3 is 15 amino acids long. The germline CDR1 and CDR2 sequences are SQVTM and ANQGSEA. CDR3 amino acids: CSVEVYEGSTDTQYF. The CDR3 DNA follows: TGCAGCGTTGAAGTTTATGAGGGGAGCACAGATACGCAGTATTTT.